This TCR beta chain was observed in a study of CXCR3-negative and CXCR3-positive naive CD8 T cells. At the level of the study: Each library gave roughly 1.6 +/- 0.3 million of approximately 140 million TRB reads.

Details on this clonotype: Its target is unknown.

In preparing the TRB cDNA libraries, 5' RACE with UMI labels was used. TCRdb reprocessed the 5' RACE reads and keeps a single row for each CDR3 protein, giving no DNA. The sample spans about 63,000 distinct CDR3 sequences; the ten largest clones claim 4.8%. Regarding the study as a whole: TRB CDR3 properties indicated TCR strength, while surface CD5 was similar across naive subsets. Once cells were cryopreserved, CXCR3 expression went down partly, and most assays used fresh PBMCs. Hydrophobicity of TRB CDR3s was greater in CXCR3-positive naive cells than in CXCR3-negative naive cells.

The sorting of each CD8+ T cell subset was done in triplicate, at some 300,000 cells each. This clonotype originated in a human donor in good health. Some clones in this sample may be carry-over from other donors' samples. Sequenced material: naive CXCR3+ CD8+ T cells from blood. Regarding subset: CD45RO-CCR7+CD27+CD95- naive CD8+ T cells expressing CXCR3 (TNR3+).

The CDR3 here is CATSDIRAPGELFF. The chain combines TRBV24-1 with TRBJ2-2. This CDR3 is 14 amino acids long. From germline, CDR1 is KGHDR and CDR2 SFDVKD.